The rows below give T cell receptor beta chains drawn from one sample of a study of T cells in Graves' hyperthyroidism and ophthalmopathy. Via MiXCR, TCRdb re-called the multiplex PCR reads, giving one row per CDR3 protein. The sample includes 650,000 to 750,000 distinct CDR3 sequences, approximately 14% of them seen just once. Sequencing input: blood. These receptors were obtained from a woman between 18 and 30 years old with Graves' hyperthyroidism. Each CDR3 is given without its conserved first and last residue.

cdr3_aa j_call v_call
SATPGVYNEQF TRBJ2-1 TRBV20-1
ASSSGQHEQY TRBJ2-7 TRBV28
ASSKGELNTEAF TRBJ1-1 TRBV7-2
ASSYLASYEQY TRBJ2-7 TRBV6-2/TRBV6-3
ASAGTSRSTDTQY TRBJ2-3 TRBV4-3
ASSPAGAYVNTEAF TRBJ1-1 TRBV19
ASSPTTGPGNEQF TRBJ2-1 TRBV7-9
ASSEVGVLNQPQH TRBJ1-5 TRBV6-1
ASSYTGANTEAF TRBJ1-1 TRBV6-5
ASSVGGSSSSYEQY TRBJ2-7 TRBV9
SAVSPYNEQF TRBJ2-1 TRBV29-1
ASSPVRAVRRSRLHNEQF TRBJ2-1 TRBV7-9
ASSYGRIGREETQY TRBJ2-5 TRBV6-2/TRBV6-3
ASSLAAGAVETQY TRBJ2-5 TRBV7-2
ASSSPGHIYEQY TRBJ2-7 TRBV5-6
ASSYSIWTLGRYEQY TRBJ2-7 TRBV6-2/TRBV6-3
ASSPGQVGNEQF TRBJ2-1 TRBV13
ASSQDGVVHPAYGYT TRBJ1-2 TRBV4-3
ASSHFSGDDTQY TRBJ2-3 TRBV4-2
ASSPTNRYSYEQY TRBJ2-7 TRBV11-3
ASSLGVSGYGYT TRBJ1-2 TRBV7-2
ASSYAPLFSGRTHEQY TRBJ2-7 TRBV5-6
ASSARTGTDTQY TRBJ2-3 TRBV5-1
SASTGRGGYT TRBJ1-2 TRBV20-1
ASSELTEGDYGYT TRBJ1-2 TRBV25-1
ASSLAGLVYSTDTQY TRBJ2-3 TRBV7-2
SAGERYEQY TRBJ2-7 TRBV20-1
ASSLVGAGAYEQY TRBJ2-7 TRBV7-9
SVDAQGGGGQY TRBJ2-7 TRBV29-1
SVGQKRETQY TRBJ2-5 TRBV29-1
SFSHNGELF TRBJ2-2 TRBV29-1
ASSLDLMDRDNQPQH TRBJ1-5 TRBV7-2
ASPGGREDEKLF TRBJ1-4 TRBV7-9
ASSIDHGPGGSLGYEQY TRBJ2-7 TRBV19
ATSRDLEGTQPQH TRBJ1-5 TRBV15
ASSTQGGSGELF TRBJ2-2 TRBV11-2
ASIERERTNNEQF TRBJ2-1 TRBV11-2
ASSLLATGSNQPQH TRBJ1-5 TRBV12-3/TRBV12-4
ASNLMGQSYGYT TRBJ1-2 TRBV12-3/TRBV12-4